The present T cell receptor (beta chain) was sequenced within a study of regulatory T cells in long-lasting Graves disease (dated by TCRdb to the early 2020s). Looking at the study overall: In the newly diagnosed Graves' disease group, patients had been taking antithyroid drugs for less than 3 months. A total of around 35 samples were covered by TCR sequencing, comprising roughly 13 persistent and about 20 newly diagnosed Graves' disease patients. Persistent Graves' disease patients were compared with newly diagnosed Graves' disease patients by peripheral blood TCR sequencing and RNA sequencing. The study was conducted in China and was registered as a clinical trial.

The time point label corresponds to: newly diagnosed GD, antithyroid drugs for less than 3 months. RNA was extracted from PBMCs in TRIzol for both TCR sequencing and RNA sequencing. The diagnosis of Graves' disease followed American Thyroid Association guidelines. The patients came from an endocrinology department in Xi'an, China. From each patient, approximately 9 milliliters of peripheral blood was collected into an EDTA anticoagulant tube. Ficoll Paque Plus density gradient separation was used to isolate PBMCs, and no further T cell sorting was performed. An Agilent 2100 Bioanalyzer and agarose gel were used to check RNA quality, while a NanoDrop 2000 measured RNA concentration. The CDR1 and CDR2 encoded by the germline V gene (reference sequence) are LNHDA and SQIVND. From cysteine to phenylalanine, the CDR3 is 16 amino acids long. This entry keeps only the CDR3 DNA: 48 bases, framed from base 1. The germline V and J ends show losses of 4 bases and 3 bases respectively, and no gene match explains 12 bases of the junction.

This clonotype was detected only a few times. The antigen this receptor binds is unknown. Base quality data are lacking; no much larger clone is found one base away. General conclusions and limits of the study: Compared with newly diagnosed patients, persistent Graves' disease patients had lower TCR Shannon entropy and fewer highly expanded clones, which suggests clonal expansion. Preferential use of TRBV28, TRBJ1-2 and TRBJ2-5 was observed in persistent disease, whereas TRBV20-1 and TRBJ2-1 were favored in newly diagnosed disease. Peripheral blood alone was examined, since thyroid tissue, which constituted the primary lesion, could not be accessed. Patients with persistent disease shared more public clonotypes (around 2,500) than newly diagnosed patients did (966). The authors noted that the small sample size was a limitation that may lower accuracy. Only the TCR beta chain was sequenced and analyzed.

Library construction relied on multiplex PCR. The sequencing machine was an Illumina HiSeq 4000. CDR3 regions were amplified by Arm-PCR with iRepertoire HTBI primers to construct TCR beta libraries. Before sequencing, the PCR products went through gel purification. On the study's bioinformatics: Gene usage analysis of CDR3 amino acid clonotypes used the roughly 62 TRBV and more than 13 TRBJ segments found across samples. COPE and FqMerger were used to merge the filtered high-quality paired reads into contigs. Contigs were aligned with BLAST to IMGT TRBV, TRBD and TRBJ reference genes, and CDR3 was defined per IMGT. Any clonotype with a frequency above 0.1% was counted as a highly expanded clone. Shannon entropy served as the measure of repertoire diversity, while the Gini coefficient captured V-J evenness. A clonotype was considered public if more than one individual shared it. TCRdb's own reprocessing of the public reads used fastp at Q25 and MiXCR and kept productive beta chains. Rows matching on CDR3 protein sequence are summarized as one entry with the most common DNA and genes. Here the V and J calls rest on TCRdb's processing, not on the authors' analysis. The sample contains about 450,000 distinct CDR3 sequences, about 15% of them found a single time. The top ten clones comprise about 11% of the sample.

Another study also made use of these data, one on T cells in Graves' hyperthyroidism and ophthalmopathy. The second study also describes: A patient counted as having stable Graves' hyperthyroidism if no progression to ophthalmopathy occurred over 18 months of follow-up. Hyperthyroidism patients were newly diagnosed, had a disease duration of under 2 months, and were aged 18 to 65 years. Patients with uncontrolled infections, other autoimmune diseases, pregnancy or lactation were excluded. Clinical symptoms, serum thyroxine and TRAb, thyroid ultrasound, and orbital computed tomography formed the basis for the diagnoses. For the first round of RT-PCR on the TCR CDR3, the HTBI primer set was used together with the Qiagen OneStep RT-PCR kit. Most expanded thyroid clonotypes (frequency above 0.001) were also detected in blood, suggesting blood repertoires may reflect thyroid immune responses. In cross-validation, a model built on a 13 V-J signature told ophthalmopathy apart from stable hyperthyroidism with under 90% sensitivity and roughly 81% specificity, and in testing the same model reached 80%/75%. In validation, progression to ophthalmopathy was predicted by the model with around 70% sensitivity and around 75% specificity, a median of about 6 months before onset. TCR V-J signatures able to tell the groups apart were searched for in a discovery cohort of 90 to 100 patients, of whom fewer than 45 had Graves' ophthalmopathy and around 56 had stable Graves' hyperthyroidism. An independent validation cohort of under 20 hyperthyroidism patients and 15 or so patients who later progressed to ophthalmopathy tested prospective prediction of ophthalmopathy. The roughly 100 discovery patients were divided at random into training and test sets in a 7:3 ratio. In six Graves' hyperthyroidism patients, the study also compared T-cell repertoires from thyroid tissue with T-cell repertoires from blood. Following sampling, methimazole starting at 30 mg daily was given to hyperthyroidism patients, and high-dose intravenous methylprednisolone was given to ophthalmopathy patients. Libraries were constructed in a second round of multiplex PCR, after which size selection and purification were carried out. Libraries were sequenced paired-end with 100 bp reads on an Illumina HiSeq2000. Raw data were processed with SOAPnuke, discarding reads with adapters, uncalled bases, mean Phred below 15, or no exact constant-primer or identifier match. High-quality paired reads were merged using COPE v1.2.5, and each unique nucleotide sequence was defined as a clonotype. Clonotypes were aligned to IMGT TRBV, TRBD and TRBJ reference segments using MiTCR v1.1. The analysis included only V-J combinations with a frequency above 0.0001, which together covered 99% to 99.2% of the repertoires. A TCS score was defined as the ratio between F50 (clonal expansion) and ExV (chaos), using BLOSUM62-based TCRdist between CDR3 peptides within each V-J. Welch's t-statistics and random forest reduced 514 V-J features to under 15, which were used in a naive Bayes classifier (R e1071). Sample size was not statistically predetermined, and blinding of investigators to group allocation was not performed. The paper describes TCR Vbeta CDR3 sequencing of 140 or so peripheral blood samples, made up of roughly 40 ophthalmopathy patients, over 70 hyperthyroidism patients and around 17 progressor patients.

The source is a woman under 40 with Graves disease. Donor details come from another sample of the same person, matched by shared clones. The specimen comprised peripheral blood mononuclear cells (PBMCs), sampled at new diagnosis, from a patient treated with antithyroid drugs. The chain uses TRBV19 and TRBJ2-7; TRBD1 fits 7 bases in the junction. In nucleotides, the sequence is TGTGCCAGTAGTACCTTTCGGGACAGTGGAAACTACGAGCAGTACTTC. Its protein reads: CASSTFRDSGNYEQYF.